This T cell receptor (beta chain) was captured by sequencing in a study of cytomegalovirus exposure and HLA in healthy donors. As for the study in general: The 90 to 150 validation repertoires matched the roughly 670 first-cohort repertoires in platform, a later analysis reported.

For this clone: What it recognizes is unknown.

Germline trimming cut 0 bases from V and 3 bases from J; bases unmatched to any gene: 2. Germline CDR1 is SGHRS and CDR2 is YFSETQ. This CDR3 comprises 14 residues. Findings and caveats of the study: Cytomegalovirus status, reportedly, was diagnosed with high specificity and sensitivity by the classifier. Cytomegalovirus-associated status was assigned to 164 TCR beta chains.

Some clones are missing from TCRdb's copy, which holds only in-frame ones; the method was immunoSEQ multiplex PCR. The repertoire holds about 98,000 clones, with around 88% as singletons. The sequenced sample consisted of PBMCs. The clonotype comes from a young woman in good health and CMV-seronegative. The chain recombines TRBV5-1 with TRBJ2-5; TRBD1 matches 7 bases. The CDR3 protein is CASSLGTGEETQYF. In nucleotides, the CDR3 is TGCGCCAGCAGCTTGGGCACAGGGGAAGAGACCCAGTACTTC. Using reference TRBV5-1 and TRBJ2-5 for the parts outside the CDR3, the full variable domain is KAGVTQTPRYLIKTRGQQVTLSCSPISGHRSVSWYQQTPGQGLQFLFEYFSETQRNKGNFPGRFSGRQFSNSRSEMNVSTLELGDSALYLCASSLGTGEETQYFGPGTRLLVL.